Listed here are 28 T cell receptor beta chains from one sample, sequenced in a study of early T cells in non-severe SARS-CoV-2 infection. TCRdb itself ran the 5' RACE reads through MiXCR, one entry per CDR3 protein. This sample has some 30,000 distinct CDR3 sequences, with under 6.5% found just once. The sample consisted of whole blood. These receptors were taken from an adult who was a healthcare worker with PCR-confirmed SARS-CoV-2 infection or an uninfected control (not recorded which).

This clonotype was recorded many times. The rearrangement joins TRBV9 to TRBJ1-1; weak D call: TRBD1 (5 bases). Trimming stripped 1 base from V and 3 bases from J, with 10 bases between. Germline V gene lookup returns CDR1 SGDLS and CDR2 YYNGEE. CDR3 length equals 14 residues. The CDR3 protein is CASSVQDTYTEAFF. The CDR3 DNA is TGTGCCAGCAGCGTACAGGACACCTACACTGAAGCTTTCTTT.

This clonotype was found many times. The chain employs TRBV11-2 and TRBJ1-2; D ambiguous. Per germline, CDR1 SGHAT and CDR2 FQNNGV. V dropped 5 bases and J dropped 5 bases, with 18 bases sitting between them. This CDR3 region has 15 residues. The CDR3 loop is CASSLRDQPFYGYTF. As DNA, the CDR3 is TGTGCCAGCAGCCTACGAGACCAACCTTTTTATGGCTACACCTTC.

There are many counts of this clonotype. The rearrangement uses TRBV20-1 and TRBJ2-1; no clear D. This CDR3 is built from 14 residues. The germline V gene has CDR1 DFQATT and CDR2 SNEGSKA (reference sequence). The germline V and J ends were trimmed by 3 bases and 0 bases, with 9 bases remaining between them. The CDR3 reads CSARRPNSYNEQFF. The CDR3 nucleotides read TGCAGTGCTAGGAGACCAAACTCCTACAATGAGCAGTTCTTC.

This clonotype was detected many times. The rearrangement links TRBV6-1 to TRBJ2-6; maybe TRBD1 (5 bases). Trimming pared 5 bases from V and 1 base from J, leaving 9 bases between. The CDR3 is 15 residues long. Germline values: CDR1 MNHNS, CDR2 SASEGT. The CDR3: CASSNAGSGANVLTF. The DNA for the CDR3 is TGTGCCAGCAGTAACGCAGGGTCTGGGGCCAACGTCCTGACTTTC.

This clonotype was recorded at least ten times. The V call is TRBV19, the J call TRBJ2-1; D perhaps matches TRBD2 (6 bases). The V gene's germline CDR1 is LNHDA and CDR2 SQIVND (reference sequence). Deletions cut 1 base from V and 2 bases from J, with 6 bases between. The CDR3 extends over 14 amino acids. In DNA form, the CDR3 reads TGTGCCAGTAGTATAGGCGGGGCCTACAATGAGCAGTTCTTC. Protein product: CASSIGGAYNEQFF.

This clonotype showed up many times. The chain has TRBV10-3 and TRBJ2-2, with D unclear. The CDR3 has 13 amino acids. The germline V gene encodes CDR1 ENHRY and CDR2 SYGVKD. V was trimmed by 2 bases and J by 7 bases, leaving 8 bases between them. As DNA, the CDR3 is TGTGCCATCAGTGAGGGAGTCGACGGGGAGCTGTTTTTT. Translating gives CAISEGVDGELFF.

This clonotype was observed at least ten times. The V and J genes are TRBV27 and TRBJ1-1; 8 bases match TRBD1. After removal of 5 bases from V and 4 bases from J, the junction contained 9 bases not matched to a gene. Germline lookup yields CDR1 MNHEY and CDR2 SMNVEV (reference sequence). This CDR3 spans 15 amino acids. CDR3 in amino acids: CASSPFGTGGTEAFF. In DNA form, the CDR3 reads TGTGCCAGCAGTCCCTTCGGGACAGGCGGCACTGAAGCTTTCTTT.

This clonotype was observed many times. This rearrangement joins TRBV7-9 to TRBJ1-4, with unresolved D. The CDR3 runs to 12 residues. V shed 5 bases and J shed 10 bases, with 11 bases lying between them. The germline gives CDR1 SEHNR, CDR2 FQNEAQ (reference sequence). The CDR3 region has the DNA TGTGCCAGCAGCCCGCTTGGAGGAAAACTGTTTTTT. Translating it yields CASSPLGGKLFF. Filled out from reference TRBV7-9 and TRBJ1-4, the complete variable domain reads DTGVSQNPRHKITKRGQNVTFRCDPISEHNRLYWYRQTLGQGPEFLTYFQNEAQLEKSRLLSDRFSAERPKGSFSTLEIQRTEQGDSAMYLCASSPLGGKLFFGSGTQLSVL.

Ten or more counts support this clonotype. The genes are TRBV12-3 or TRBV12-4 and TRBJ1-2; 7 bases are a match to TRBD1. Germline trimming cut 7 bases from V and 6 bases from J; bases unmatched to any gene: 14. The CDR3 runs to 15 residues. The CDR3 is CASTPPWGGGHGYTF. CDR3 sequence (DNA): TGTGCCAGCACACCCCCATGGGGAGGGGGCCATGGCTACACCTTC.

This clonotype was seen many times. This chain joins TRBV7-9 and TRBJ1-1; D remains ambiguous. V lost 1 base, J lost 3 bases, and 12 bases lay in between. CDR3 length: 15 amino acids. Germline CDR1 is SEHNR and CDR2 is FQNEAQ (reference sequence). In DNA form, the CDR3 reads TGTGCCAGCAGCTTAGTCCAGATCGGGTACACTGAAGCTTTCTTT. Its protein product is CASSLVQIGYTEAFF.

The sample holds many counts of this clonotype. This chain links TRBV20-1 with TRBJ1-5, with D possibly being TRBD1 (5 bases). V was clipped by 5 bases and J by 4 bases, with 18 bases between them. The CDR3 covers 15 residues. CDR1 is DFQATT, CDR2 SNEGSKA, per germline (reference sequence). DNA of the CDR3: TGCAGTGCTGTGGGAGGGGAAAGCGGAAATCAGCCCCAGCATTTT. Translating it yields CSAVGGESGNQPQHF.

The rearrangement joins TRBV5-5 to TRBJ2-7; D is perhaps TRBD1 (6 bases). V gave up 4 bases and J gave up 7 bases, with 21 bases separating them. Germline V gene lookup returns CDR1 SGHKS and CDR2 YYEKEE (reference sequence). CDR3 length: 15 residues. The CDR3, as DNA: TGTGCCAGCAGCGGACCCACCGGGACATCGGGAGAGCAGTACTTC. Translated, it gives CASSGPTGTSGEQYF. Combining the CDR3 with reference TRBV5-5 and TRBJ2-7 gives the whole variable domain DAGVTQSPTHLIKTRGQQVTLRCSPISGHKSVSWYQQVLGQGPQFIFQYYEKEERGRGNFPDRFSARQFPNYSSELNVNALLLGDSALYLCASSGPTGTSGEQYFGPGTRLTVT.

The chain employs TRBV7-9 and TRBJ1-1, with 7 bases aligning to TRBD1. V shed 7 bases and J 0 bases; nucleotides not matched to a gene: 8. The CDR3 is 15 residues long. The germline CDR1 and CDR2 sequences are SEHNR and FQNEAQ (reference sequence). For the CDR3, the DNA is TGTGCCAGCAAAAGGGGGCACGGGGTGAACACTGAAGCTTTCTTT. It translates to CASKRGHGVNTEAFF.

At least ten counts were recorded for this clonotype. The chain recombines TRBV12-3 or TRBV12-4 with TRBJ2-1; D tentatively reads TRBD1 or TRBD2 (6 bases each). Trimming left V 0 bases short and J 0 bases short, with 12 bases between. CDR3 length: 17 residues. In nucleotides, the CDR3 is TGTGCCAGCAGTTTAGCGGTATCGGGGGCCTCCTACAATGAGCAGTTCTTC. Protein product: CASSLAVSGASYNEQFF.

This clonotype appeared many times. V and J are TRBV7-2 and TRBJ1-4; D is ambiguous. The V end was cut by 2 bases, the J end by 4 bases, with 11 bases between. The CDR3 is 15 amino acids. The germline CDR1 and CDR2 sequences are SGHTA and FQGNSA. CDR3 DNA sequence: TGTGCCAGCAGCTTACGGGGAAGGCGTAATGAAAAACTGTTTTTT. As protein: CASSLRGRRNEKLFF.

This clonotype was counted at least ten times. V usage is TRBV10-2 and J usage is TRBJ2-1; 12 positions match TRBD2. CDR3 length: 14 residues. CDR1 is WSHSY and CDR2 is SAAADI in the germline V gene. J lost 3 bases, V lost 8 bases, and 2 bases had no gene match. The CDR3, as DNA: TGCGCCAGCCGGACTAGCGGGGACTACAATGAGCAGTTCTTC. This translates into CASRTSGDYNEQFF.

The chain recombines TRBV11-2 with TRBJ2-1, with unresolved D. The V and J ends lost 5 bases and 4 bases respectively, with 18 bases between them. Germline V gives CDR1 SGHAT, CDR2 FQNNGV. There are 16 residues in the CDR3. In DNA, the CDR3 is TGTGCCAGCAGCCCCCCTGACGGCAACAGTTACAATGAGCAGTTCTTC. Translating gives CASSPPDGNSYNEQFF.

CDR3 sequence reads: CATSELTSGTTDTQYF. CDR3 DNA: TGTGCCACCAGTGAGTTAACTAGCGGGACCACAGATACGCAGTATTTT. The V and J genes are TRBV24-1 and TRBJ2-3, with TRBD2 matching 10 bases. Germline V CDR1 and CDR2: KGHDR, SFDVKD. The V gene end was trimmed by 4 bases and the J gene end by 2 bases; junction bases not matched to a gene: 5. The CDR3 consists of 16 residues.

V gene TRBV6-5 combines with J gene TRBJ2-7; 8 positions agree with TRBD1. V gave up 6 bases and J gave up 2 bases; unmatched junction bases: 6. Germline V CDR1 and CDR2: MNHEY, SVGAGI. This CDR3 spans 14 amino acids. CDR3: CASRRTGKAYEQYF. The CDR3 DNA is TGTGCCAGCAGACGGACAGGGAAGGCCTACGAGCAGTACTTC.

Remarks on this clonotype: This clone may be a read error of a much larger clone one base away. This chain uses TRBV5-6 with TRBJ2-1; TRBD1 agrees at 10 bases. The CDR3 runs 14 residues. Germline V CDR1 and CDR2: SGHDT, YYEEEE. V was pared by 10 bases and J by 6 bases, with 10 bases of the junction left unmatched. CDR3 bases: TGTGCCTGCAACCTTGGGACAGGGGTCAATGAGCAGTTCTTC. Residues: CACNLGTGVNEQFF. Variable domain in full (rest from reference TRBV5-6 and TRBJ2-1): DAGVTQSPTHLIKTRGQQVTLRCSPKSGHDTVSWYQQALGQGPQFIFQYYEEEERQRGNFPDRFSGHQFPNYSSELNVNALLLGDSALYLCACNLGTGVNEQFFGPGTRLTVL.

This clonotype was seen only a few times. The rearrangement uses TRBV30 and TRBJ2-1; 9 bases align to TRBD1. There are 13 residues in the CDR3. The germline CDR1 and CDR2 sequences are GTSNPN and SVGIG (reference sequence). Trimming took 3 bases from V and 8 from J; bases not matched to a gene: 5. Here the CDR3 reads CAWRWGQGYEQFF. For the CDR3, the DNA is TGTGCCTGGAGATGGGGACAGGGCTATGAGCAGTTCTTC.

This clonotype was counted ten times or more. The V gene is TRBV20-1, the J gene TRBJ1-1, with D perhaps TRBD1 (6 bases). V was trimmed by 6 bases and J by 4 bases, leaving 12 bases between them. The CDR3 is 12 amino acids. CDR1 and CDR2 (germline): DFQATT, SNEGSKA (reference sequence). CDR3 sequence reads: CSAGRGGTEAFF. CDR3 bases: TGCAGTGCCGGTCGAGGGGGCACTGAAGCTTTCTTT.

This clonotype was counted ten times or more. The chain is built from TRBV5-1 and TRBJ1-6; 10 bases agree with TRBD1. Trimming took 7 bases from V and 10 from J; bases not matched to a gene: 5. CDR3 length: 13 amino acids. Germline-derived CDR1 and CDR2 are SGHRS and YFSETQ. CDR3 bases: TGCGCCAGCGGAATGACAGGGGGCTCACCCCTCCACTTT. It is translated as CASGMTGGSPLHF.

There are a few counts of this clonotype. This chain uses TRBV12-5 with TRBJ2-1; D is uncertain. Trimming left V 4 bases short and J 6 bases short, with 4 bases between. The CDR3 runs 11 residues. The germline V gene encodes CDR1 LGHNT and CDR2 FRNRAP. The chain's CDR3 is CASGWSNEQFF. The CDR3 DNA is TGTGCTAGTGGTTGGAGCAATGAGCAGTTCTTC.

This clonotype has at least ten counts. This rearrangement joins TRBV12-3 or TRBV12-4 to TRBJ1-1, with unresolved D. The CDR3 runs to 15 residues. Trimming left V 6 bases short and J 2 bases short, with 16 bases between. The CDR3 is CASRHTWGGNTEAFF. Written as DNA, the CDR3 is TGTGCCAGCAGGCATACCTGGGGTGGTAACACTGAAGCTTTCTTT.

The V call is TRBV12-3 or TRBV12-4, the J call TRBJ2-3; D is uncertain. Between the trimmed V and J ends, which lost 11 bases and 0 bases, there was a span of 9 bases. The CDR3 runs 12 residues. The DNA for the CDR3 is TGTGCCGACGGTTCTAGCACAGATACGCAGTATTTT. Amino acids: CADGSSTDTQYF.

This clonotype has at least ten counts. This chain joins TRBV15 and TRBJ2-7; 11 nucleotides line up with TRBD2. Germline V gives CDR1 LNHNV, CDR2 YYDKDF (reference sequence). The CDR3 is 14 amino acids. With 4 bases clipped from V and 2 bases from J, the junction kept 1 base outside the gene matches. The CDR3 loop is CATSMGLAAYEQYF. The CDR3 DNA reads as TGTGCCACCAGCATGGGACTAGCGGCCTACGAGCAGTACTTC.

This clonotype was picked up many times. The J gene is TRBJ1-1, the V gene TRBV6-5; 8 bases align to TRBD1. With 5 bases clipped from V and 1 base from J, the junction kept 6 bases outside the gene matches. There are 15 residues in the CDR3. Per the germline V gene, CDR1 is MNHEY and CDR2 is SVGAGI. The CDR3: CASSGGQGPNTEAFF. In nucleotides, the CDR3 is TGTGCCAGCAGTGGAGGACAGGGACCGAACACTGAAGCTTTCTTT.